This entry features one TCR beta chain sequence. CD45RO-negative cells were positively selected for CCR7, leaving out terminally differentiated effector memory CD45RA+ cells. The data belong to a study of shared clonotypes between healthy human individuals. Profiling relied on immunoSEQ multiplex PCR, and the TCRdb table lists in-frame clones only, not all of them. The data show some 630,000 clones, with about 95% seen just once and more than 0.085% held by the top ten. CDR3 length equals 13 residues. Germline V gene data show CDR1 as SEHNR and CDR2 as FQNEAQ (reference sequence). Trimming removed 7 bases at V and 0 bases at J, with 9 bases between.

The chain links TRBV7-9 to TRBJ1-1; TRBD1 might be the D (6 bases). The sample was naive CD8+ T cells sorted from blood. The source of this sequence is a woman in her twenties or thirties in good health. CDR3 DNA: TGTGCCAGCACCTGGGACATGAACACTGAAGCTTTCTTT. Amino acid sequence: CASTWDMNTEAFF.